This TCR beta chain originates from a study of T cell changes during pregnancy in multiple sclerosis. Profiling relied on immunoSEQ multiplex PCR, and the TCRdb table lists in-frame clones only, not all of them. The top ten hold just over 2.5% of the sample, which has about 80,000 clones, about 93% seen once. The material was peripheral blood, obtained after pregnancy. This clonotype was sampled from a female donor in good health, enrolled as a control in a pregnancy study.

The CDR3 nucleotides read TGTGCCAGCAGACGGGGCGGGGGCATCGGTACGCAGTATTTT. This codes for CASRRGGGIGTQYF. The chain joins TRBV6-5 to TRBJ2-3; D might be TRBD2 (7 bases). In germline, CDR1 is MNHEY, CDR2 SVGAGI. V shed 6 bases and J shed 8 bases, with 18 bases lying between them. This CDR3 is 14 amino acids long.